This TCR beta chain was captured by sequencing in a study of beta chain features in type 1 diabetes. Study at large: Healthy donors and patients had similar age, gender and cell yields.

In its sample, this clone was seen a few times. Its target is unknown. The sequenced template was cDNA made from the entire isolated RNA. The method was immunoSEQ multiplex PCR; TCRdb's version includes in-frame clones alone and lacks a portion of them. The profile shows roughly 700,000 clones, over 10% of them singletons. CDR1 and CDR2 from the germline V gene are SGDLS and YYNGEE. V lost 4 bases and J 5 bases, leaving 12 bases between the germline ends. The CDR3 contains 13 residues. Whole-study findings and limits: TCRB CDR3s were moderately but significantly shorter in Type 1 diabetes patients in all four CD4+ subsets.

Via CD45RO/CCR7/CD25/CD127/CD95/CD27, cells of the CD4+ naive, central memory, regulatory and stem cell-like memory subsets were sorted. Over 95% purity was reached by all sorted populations. The genes are TRBV9 and TRBJ2-5; no clear D gene. Input material: naive CD4+ T cells from blood. The clonotype was recovered from a man aged 18 to 30 with type 1 diabetes. The CDR3 protein is CASSPDEWETQYF. The CDR3 coding sequence is TGTGCCAGCAGCCCCGACGAGTGGGAGACCCAGTACTTC. Supplemented by reference TRBV9 and TRBJ2-5, the full variable domain reads DSGVTQTPKHLITATGQRVTLRCSPRSGDLSVYWYQQSLDQGLQFLIQYYNGEERAKGNILERFSAQQFPDLHSELNLSSLELGDSALYFCASSPDEWETQYFGPGTRLLVL.